One and the same sample provided the 17 T cell receptor beta chains below, sequenced in a study of STAT5B mutations in CD4+ large granular lymphocyte leukemia. Here immunoSEQ multiplex PCR was the method, and the copy in TCRdb shows in-frame clones only, minus some. The data hold more than 30,000 clones, with about 88% observed a single time. The sequencing sample was made of CD4+ T cells from blood buffy coats. The receptors derive from a human donor in good health.

The J gene is TRBJ1-2, the V gene TRBV9; D not resolved. The V end lost 4 bases, the J end lost 0 bases, and 13 bases lay between the germline ends. Germline V gives CDR1 SGDLS, CDR2 YYNGEE. The CDR3 length is 15 residues. The CDR3 loop reads CASSPMQASNYGYTF. The DNA for the CDR3 is TGTGCCAGCAGCCCGATGCAGGCTTCTAACTATGGCTACACCTTC.

The CDR3 is CASSLAPGTSGTDTQYF. CDR3 coding DNA: TGTGCCAGCAGCTTAGCCCCCGGGACTAGCGGCACAGATACGCAGTATTTT. V is TRBV7-2 and J is TRBJ2-3; 10 nucleotides line up with TRBD2. The CDR3 is 17 residues long. Trimming took 0 bases from V and 1 from J; bases not matched to a gene: 4. Germline lookup yields CDR1 SGHTA and CDR2 FQGNSA. Based on the CDR3 plus reference TRBV7-2 and TRBJ2-3, the full variable domain is GAGVSQSPSNKVTEKGKDVELRCDPISGHTALYWYRQSLGQGLEFLIYFQGNSAPDKSGLPSDRFSAERTGGSVSTLTIQRTQQEDSAVYLCASSLAPGTSGTDTQYFGPGTRLTVL.

CDR3 bases: TGTGCCAGTAATGATAAAGGGGGCACAGATACGCAGTATTTT. Translation gives CASNDKGGTDTQYF. V usage is TRBV19 and J usage is TRBJ2-3; possible D gene TRBD1, 5 bases. Germline CDR1 and CDR2: LNHDA and SQIVND (reference sequence). Trimming removed 7 bases at V and 1 base at J, with 12 bases between. The length of the CDR3 is 14 residues. Using reference TRBV19 and TRBJ2-3 for the parts outside the CDR3, the full variable domain is DGGITQSPKYLFRKEGQNVTLSCEQNLNHDAMYWYRQDPGQGLRLIYYSQIVNDFQKGDIAEGYSVSREKKESFPLTVTSAQKNPTAFYLCASNDKGGTDTQYFGPGTRLTVL.

The chain couples TRBV10-3 to TRBJ1-5; the D gene is possibly TRBD1 (5 bases). V was shortened by 3 bases and J by 0 bases, with 9 bases between the two germline ends. Germline-derived CDR1 and CDR2 are ENHRY and SYGVKD. The CDR3 totals 15 residues. CDR3 residues: CAISDAQGSNQPQHF. The CDR3 nucleotides read TGTGCCATCAGTGATGCGCAGGGTAGCAATCAGCCCCAGCATTTT.

The chain has TRBV19 and TRBJ1-5; possible D gene TRBD1, 6 bases. The V gene lost 3 bases and the J gene lost 4 bases, with 13 bases spanning the gap. CDR3 length equals 15 residues. Germline loops: CDR1 LNHDA, CDR2 SQIVND (reference sequence). The DNA of the CDR3 is TGTGCCAGTAGTATTAGGAGGGGGGGGAATCAGCCCCAGCATTTT. Protein sequence: CASSIRRGGNQPQHF. The complete variable domain, with remaining parts taken from reference TRBV19 and TRBJ1-5, reads DGGITQSPKYLFRKEGQNVTLSCEQNLNHDAMYWYRQDPGQGLRLIYYSQIVNDFQKGDIAEGYSVSREKKESFPLTVTSAQKNPTAFYLCASSIRRGGNQPQHFGDGTRLSIL.

The chain combines TRBV7-2 with TRBJ2-7, with D possibly TRBD2 on 5 matching bases. Germline V lookup: CDR1 SGHTA, CDR2 FQGNSA. The CDR3 is made up of 15 amino acids. V was clipped by 5 bases and J by 3 bases, with 17 bases between them. The CDR3 sequence is CASSRRRDKLYEQYF. The CDR3 nucleotides are TGTGCCAGCAGCCGGCGACGGGATAAGCTCTACGAGCAGTACTTC.

The V and J genes are TRBV19 and TRBJ2-1; the match to TRBD2 covers 10 bases. Germline trimming cut 5 bases from V and 7 bases from J; bases unmatched to any gene: 8. The CDR3 has 15 residues. Germline-derived CDR1 and CDR2 are LNHDA and SQIVND (reference sequence). For the CDR3, the DNA is TGTGCCAGTAGTCCGCTAGCGGGAGTTCCGAATGAGCAGTTCTTC. It is translated as CASSPLAGVPNEQFF.

The chain uses TRBV6-1 and TRBJ1-1; weak D call: TRBD1 (6 bases). V was shortened by 4 bases and J by 0 bases, with 12 bases between the two germline ends. CDR3 length equals 15 residues. Germline V gives CDR1 MNHNS, CDR2 SASEGT. CDR3 DNA sequence: TGTGCCAGCAGTGCGCGAACAGGGTTGAACACTGAAGCTTTCTTT. Translated, it gives CASSARTGLNTEAFF.

The chain is built from TRBV19 and TRBJ1-3; 7 nucleotides align to TRBD1. The length of the CDR3 is 15 residues. CDR1 and CDR2 (germline): LNHDA, SQIVND (reference sequence). V lost 5 bases, J lost 4 bases, and 8 bases stayed unmatched. In DNA form, the CDR3 reads TGTGCCAGTAGTGAGGACAGGTCTAACGGAAACACCATATATTTT. This encodes CASSEDRSNGNTIYF.

The V and J genes are TRBV27 and TRBJ2-1, with a tentative D call TRBD1 (6 bases). CDR1 and CDR2 (germline): MNHEY, SMNVEV (reference sequence). The CDR3 is made up of 16 amino acids. Trimming removed 5 bases at V and 2 bases at J, with 16 bases between. The CDR3 loop reads CASSTILQGPYNEQFF. CDR3 nucleotides: TGTGCCAGCAGTACAATCCTACAGGGCCCCTACAATGAGCAGTTCTTC.

The chain employs TRBV7-9 and TRBJ2-7, with 13 bases aligning to TRBD2. V lost 0 bases and J lost 0; bases outside the gene matches: 5. The V gene's germline CDR1 is SEHNR and CDR2 FQNEAQ (reference sequence). The CDR3 consists of 18 residues. CDR3: CASSLAMGTSGVSYEQYF. In DNA, the CDR3 is TGTGCCAGCAGCTTAGCTATGGGGACTAGCGGGGTCTCCTACGAGCAGTACTTC.

This chain uses TRBV7-8 with TRBJ1-6; D call uncertain. The CDR3 is 15 residues long. Germline V gives CDR1 SGHVS, CDR2 FQNEAQ. V lost 3 bases to trimming and J lost 7 bases, with 13 bases between them. The CDR3 bases are TGTGCCAGCAGCTTTGGCAGCCTGGCGAATTCACCCCTCCACTTT. Amino acids: CASSFGSLANSPLHF.

This chain connects TRBV9 to TRBJ2-2; unclear D gene. V shed 0 bases and J shed 1 base, with 4 bases lying between them. Germline assignment: CDR1 SGDLS and CDR2 YYNGEE. This CDR3 region has 14 residues. The CDR3 DNA sequence: TGTGCCAGCAGCGTAGCAGTGAACACCGGGGAGCTGTTTTTT. Protein sequence: CASSVAVNTGELFF.

CDR3 in DNA: TGTGCCAGCACCTTCAACATGGGGGAAGAGGGGACCCAGTACTTC. Translation: CASTFNMGEEGTQYF. The chain is built from TRBV7-2 and TRBJ2-5, with D perhaps assigned TRBD1 or TRBD2 (5 bases each). The CDR3 is made up of 15 amino acids. Germline V gene lookup returns CDR1 SGHTA and CDR2 FQGNSA. V was shortened by 7 bases and J by 7 bases, with 22 bases between the two germline ends.

This chain uses TRBV18 with TRBJ2-7; TRBD2 is a possible D gene (6 bases). CDR3 size: 15 residues. The ends were cut back, 4 bases at V and 0 bases at J, with 13 bases in the middle. Germline-derived CDR1 and CDR2 are KGHSH and LQKENI. CDR3 DNA sequence: TGTGCCAGCTCACTCGGGAGTTCCACCTCCTACGAGCAGTACTTC. It encodes CASSLGSSTSYEQYF.

The chain uses TRBV28 and TRBJ1-1; weak D call: TRBD1 (6 bases). The germline CDR1 and CDR2 sequences are MDHEN and SYDVKM. CDR3 length equals 16 residues. V was pared by 2 bases and J by 1 base, with 14 bases between. CDR3 loop: CASSLNSGTPNTEAFF. In nucleotides, the CDR3 is TGTGCCAGCAGTTTAAACTCCGGGACACCGAACACTGAAGCTTTCTTT. Variable domain in full (rest from reference TRBV28 and TRBJ1-1): DVKVTQSSRYLVKRTGEKVFLECVQDMDHENMFWYRQDPGLGLRLIYFSYDVKMKEKGDIPEGYSVSREKKERFSLILESASTNQTSMYLCASSLNSGTPNTEAFFGQGTRLTVV.

This chain connects TRBV19 to TRBJ1-2, with 7 bases identical to TRBD1. In germline, CDR1 is LNHDA, CDR2 SQIVND (reference sequence). The CDR3 has 13 residues. The V and J ends lost 10 bases and 4 bases, in that order; junction bases with no gene match: 9. CDR3 region: CATLGQVVYGYTF. For the CDR3, the DNA is TGTGCCACCCTCGGACAGGTGGTCTATGGCTACACCTTC.